What follows is one TCR beta chain and its context. These data are taken from a study of blood T cell repertoires in COVID-19. Germline CDR1 and CDR2: MNHEY and SMNVEV (reference sequence). CDR3 length equals 14 residues. V dropped 4 bases and J dropped 2; count of bases not matched to a gene: 5. In the original workflow: Amplified reference gene primers provided the basis for estimating nucleated cell counts. Method: immunoSEQ multiplex PCR; TCRdb's copy keeps in-frame clones and lacks some. From that table come the V and J calls and clone size; the DNA was used to work out D and trimming. The sample carries approximately 41,000 clones, 88% recorded once.

The clonotype comes from a human donor in a cohort sampled during active COVID-19. Material for sequencing was peripheral blood. The chain joins TRBV27 to TRBJ2-7; 7 nucleotides line up with TRBD1. CDR3 amino acids: CASSSTGYPYEQYF. In DNA, the CDR3 is TGTGCCAGCAGTTCGACAGGGTATCCCTACGAGCAGTACTTC.